Shown below are 27 T cell receptor beta chains from a single sample sequenced in a study of blood T cells in healthy people across ages (dated by TCRdb to between 2014 and 2016). The receptor library was made with 5' RACE. The run used an Illumina HiSeq 2500. The second PCR ran for about 6 to 12 cycles and used a J-beta primer mix along with a sample-barcoded 5' primer. TCRdb handled the public reads itself, with Q25 trimming in fastp and clone calling in MiXCR, and kept productive beta chains. Every distinct CDR3 protein forms one entry, paired with its most common genes and DNA. For this sample the table gives about 730,000 distinct CDR3 sequences, of which around 40% were detected only once. In total, the top ten clones hold more than 20% of the sample. The sample consisted of blood. The source of these receptors is an older woman in good health.

V usage is TRBV3-1 and J usage is TRBJ1-6; 8 nucleotides line up with TRBD1. V gave up 2 bases and J gave up 10 bases; unmatched junction bases: 7. The CDR3 spans 15 residues. Germline CDR1 reads LGHDT; CDR2 reads YNNKEL (reference sequence). The CDR3: CASSQWTGIDSPLHF. CDR3 nucleotides: TGTGCCAGCAGCCAATGGACAGGGATCGACTCACCCCTCCACTTT.

V is TRBV20-1 and J is TRBJ2-7; tentatively, D is TRBD1 (7 bases). Looked up from germline, CDR1 is DFQATT and CDR2 is SNEGSKA (reference sequence). V was shortened by 1 base and J by 0 bases, with 16 bases between the two germline ends. CDR3 size: 16 residues. Here the CDR3 DNA reads TGCAGTGCTAGAGCAGGTCGGGGGACAGACTCCTACGAGCAGTACTTC. Translated, it gives CSARAGRGTDSYEQYF.

The gene calls are TRBV2 and TRBJ2-1; 11 bases line up with TRBD2. The V gene end was trimmed by 5 bases and the J gene end by 15 bases; junction bases not matched to a gene: 15. Germline values: CDR1 SNHLY, CDR2 FYNNEI. CDR3 length equals 15 residues. The CDR3: CASSLGGLAATVGFF. CDR3 nucleotide sequence: TGTGCCAGCAGTTTGGGGGGACTAGCGGCGACTGTGGGGTTCTTC.

This clonotype was seen a handful of times. This rearrangement joins TRBV27 to TRBJ1-5; tentatively, D is TRBD1 (6 bases). Germline values: CDR1 MNHEY, CDR2 SMNVEV (reference sequence). The V gene lost 4 bases and the J gene lost 7 bases, with 17 bases spanning the gap. CDR3 length: 15 amino acids. CDR3 coding DNA: TGTGCCAGCAGTTCGGGACAAGGTGGGGCCCAGCCCCAGCATTTT. Translation: CASSSGQGGAQPQHF.

The chain joins TRBV7-2 to TRBJ2-4; no definite D call. The CDR3 sequence is 16 residues long. Germline V gene data show CDR1 as SGHTA and CDR2 as FQGNSA. V lost 5 bases to trimming and J lost 0 bases, with 14 bases between them. The CDR3 coding sequence is TGTGCCAGCAGCCCTAGAGCAGCCCTAGCCAAAAACATTCAGTACTTC. Its translation: CASSPRAALAKNIQYF.

This clonotype came up many times. The chain links TRBV4-3 to TRBJ2-1, with 11 positions matching TRBD2. The CDR3 has 16 amino acids. Germline CDR1 is LGHNA and CDR2 is YSLEER. With V trimmed by 2 bases and J by 4 bases, 4 bases remained unmatched. The CDR3 bases are TGCGCCAGCAGCCAACGACTAGCGGGAAGGTACAATGAGCAGTTCTTC. This translates into CASSQRLAGRYNEQFF.

The chain couples TRBV6-5 to TRBJ1-5; 7 bases align to TRBD1. The CDR3 runs to 13 residues. The junction had 6 bases not matched to a gene; V was cut back by 5 bases and J by 8 bases. CDR1 is MNHEY and CDR2 is SVGAGI in the germline V gene. CDR3 region: CASSLQGREPQHF. The CDR3 nucleotides read TGTGCCAGCAGTCTACAGGGGAGGGAGCCCCAGCATTTT.

The chain couples TRBV29-1 to TRBJ1-3, with D possibly TRBD1 on 5 matching bases. CDR3 size: 10 residues. Germline V gene data show CDR1 as SQVTM and CDR2 as ANQGSEA. V lost 6 bases and J lost 6, with 6 bases in between. The CDR3: CSVGTNTIYF. Here the CDR3 DNA reads TGCAGCGTGGGGACAAACACCATATATTTT.

Note on this clonotype: This clone may be a read error of a much larger clone one base away. V and J are TRBV9 and TRBJ2-5; TRBD2 is a possible D gene (6 bases). Germline values: CDR1 SGDLS, CDR2 YYNGEE. This CDR3 contains 15 residues. CDR3 amino acids: CASSPQASVSHEQHF. The CDR3 nucleotides read TGTGCCAGCAGCCCGCAGGCTAGCGTAAGCCACGAGCAGCACTTC.

This clonotype has more than one count but fewer than ten. V gene TRBV4-1 combines with J gene TRBJ2-7; D might be TRBD2 (5 bases). This CDR3 is 14 amino acids long. V shed 5 bases and J shed 3 bases, with 14 bases lying between them. Germline CDR1 MGHRA, CDR2 YSYEKL. The CDR3 loop is CASSTGPGNYEQYF. In nucleotides, the CDR3 is TGCGCCAGCAGCACCGGACCGGGAAACTACGAGCAGTACTTC.

This clonotype turned up a few times. The chain has TRBV20-1 and TRBJ2-7, with D possibly called TRBD1 or TRBD2 (5 bases each). Germline V CDR1 and CDR2: DFQATT, SNEGSKA (reference sequence). This CDR3 spans 12 amino acids. In DNA, the CDR3 is TGCAGCACCGGGACGGTGTCCTACGAGCAGTACTTC. It encodes CSTGTVSYEQYF.

The CDR3 here is CASSQDHARLNEQFF. CDR3 nucleotides: TGTGCCAGCAGCCAAGATCACGCGCGTCTCAATGAGCAGTTCTTC. The genes are TRBV3-1 and TRBJ2-1; D call uncertain. V was cut by 0 bases and J by 6 bases, with 12 bases left in between. CDR1 is LGHDT, CDR2 YNNKEL, per germline (reference sequence). The CDR3 is 15 residues long.

This chain connects TRBV5-1 to TRBJ1-1; D call uncertain. CDR1 SGHRS and CDR2 YFSETQ come from the germline V gene. The CDR3 contains 15 residues. Trimming removed 0 bases from V and 0 bases from J, with 9 bases in between. CDR3 in DNA: TGCGCCAGCAGCTTGGATGGCCACATGAACACTGAAGCTTTCTTT. Its protein product is CASSLDGHMNTEAFF.

The V call is TRBV29-1, the J call TRBJ2-2; D unresolved. CDR3 length: 11 residues. Trimming shortened V by 4 bases and J by 6 bases, and 6 bases separated the two germline ends. Germline V gene data show CDR1 as SQVTM and CDR2 as ANQGSEA. The CDR3 protein is CSVGSAGELFF. The CDR3 coding sequence is TGCAGCGTTGGCTCGGCCGGGGAGCTGTTTTTT.

The chain carries TRBV2 and TRBJ2-3; TRBD2 matches at 15 bases. Germline V gene sequence: CDR1 SNHLY, CDR2 FYNNEI. CDR3 length: 18 residues. V lost 6 bases, J lost 2 bases, and 9 bases stayed unmatched. For the CDR3, the DNA is TGTGCCAGCAGATGGCCCGGACTAGCGGGGGGGACCACAGATACGCAGTATTTT. Amino acid sequence: CASRWPGLAGGTTDTQYF.

The chain joins TRBV10-3 to TRBJ1-2; TRBD1 is a possible D gene (5 bases). From germline, CDR1 is ENHRY and CDR2 SYGVKD. The CDR3 is 14 amino acids. V gave up 2 bases and J gave up 1 base, with 8 bases separating them. The CDR3, as DNA: TGTGCCATCAGTGAGGACAGAGTTAACTATGGCTACACCTTC. It translates to CAISEDRVNYGYTF.

This clonotype has only one observation. CDR3 DNA: TGTGCCAGCAGCCAGACAGGTACTAGCGGGAGACTGTACTTC. Protein product: CASSQTGTSGRLYF. The V gene is TRBV14, the J gene TRBJ2-5; 11 nucleotides agree with TRBD2. Germline V gene lookup returns CDR1 SGHDN and CDR2 FVKESK. CDR3 size: 14 residues. With 3 bases clipped from V and 13 bases from J, the junction kept 10 bases outside the gene matches.

V gene TRBV5-5 combines with J gene TRBJ2-4; perhaps TRBD1 as D (5 bases). V dropped 4 bases and J dropped 6 bases, with 17 bases sitting between them. The CDR3 consists of 15 residues. Germline V gene data show CDR1 as SGHKS and CDR2 as YYEKEE (reference sequence). CDR3 residues: CASSNSREMRNIQYF. CDR3 nucleotide sequence: TGTGCCAGCAGCAACTCCAGGGAAATGAGAAACATTCAGTACTTC.

Notes on this clonotype: A much larger clone is a single base away; this may be a read error. The chain employs TRBV5-1 and TRBJ2-1, with TRBD2 identical over 11 bases. Germline V gene data show CDR1 as SGHRS and CDR2 as YFSETQ. Trimming cost V 7 bases and J 7 bases; bases outside gene matches: 13. This CDR3 is 16 amino acids long. The CDR3, as DNA: TGCGCCAGCTGCGGCACTAGCGGGGGACCTACAAATGAGCAGTTCTTC. Its translation: CASCGTSGGPTNEQFF.

The rearrangement uses TRBV2 and TRBJ2-3; D is unresolved. V was clipped by 7 bases and J by 1 base, with 9 bases between them. This CDR3 contains 13 residues. Germline loops: CDR1 SNHLY, CDR2 FYNNEI. DNA of the CDR3: TGTGCCAGCACTACCGATCGCACAGATACGCAGTATTTT. Its translation is CASTTDRTDTQYF. The entire variable domain, with the rest obtained from reference TRBV2 and TRBJ2-3, is as follows: EPEVTQTPSHQVTQMGQEVILRCVPISNHLYFYWYRQILGQKVEFLVSFYNNEISEKSEIFDDQFSVERPDGSNFTLKIRSTKLEDSAMYFCASTTDRTDTQYFGPGTRLTVL.

This sequence joins TRBV14 and TRBJ1-4; D is undetermined. The CDR3 length is 15 residues. CDR1 is SGHDN and CDR2 is FVKESK in the germline V gene. V lost 1 base and J 4 bases, leaving 10 bases between the germline ends. The CDR3 DNA reads as TGTGCCAGCAGCCAAGTGACGGGATTTAATGAAAAACTGTTTTTT. Protein sequence: CASSQVTGFNEKLFF.

At least ten counts were recorded for this clonotype. The chain employs TRBV6-2 or TRBV6-3 and TRBJ2-7; TRBD2 aligns across 14 bases. The CDR3 loop spans 14 amino acids. Trimming cost V 7 bases and J 5 bases; bases outside gene matches: 4. Germline V lookup: CDR1 MNHEY, CDR2 SVGEGT. The CDR3 DNA reads as TGTGCCAGCACCTGGGGACTAGCGGGGGACGAGCAGTACTTC. As protein: CASTWGLAGDEQYF.

This clonotype was observed a handful of times. The CDR3 bases are TGTGCCAGCAGTCCGTTTTCGCCAGGGACCTTAACCCTGGAGACCCAGTACTTC. Its protein product is CASSPFSPGTLTLETQYF. The chain employs TRBV27 and TRBJ2-5, with D tentatively TRBD1 or TRBD2 (5 bases each). V gave up 5 bases and J gave up 5 bases, with 27 bases separating them. The CDR3 runs 18 residues. Germline V gene lookup returns CDR1 MNHEY and CDR2 SMNVEV (reference sequence).

CDR3 sequence (DNA): TGTGCCAGCAGTGACGCCGGGACAGAGTATAACTATGGCTACACCTTC. It is translated as CASSDAGTEYNYGYTF. This rearrangement joins TRBV2 to TRBJ1-2, with 7 bases matching TRBD1. The V segment lost 3 bases and the J segment 1 base; nucleotides outside the gene matches: 8. The CDR3 sequence is 16 residues long. Per germline, CDR1 SNHLY and CDR2 FYNNEI.

The chain couples TRBV7-2 to TRBJ2-3; D is perhaps TRBD1 (6 bases). Germline V gene data show CDR1 as SGHTA and CDR2 as FQGNSA. With 5 bases removed from V and 4 bases from J, the gap between germline ends came to 16 bases. This CDR3 is 15 amino acids long. In DNA form, the CDR3 reads TGTGCCAGCAGCCCATCACAGGGAGAGGCAGATACGCAGTATTTT. Its protein product is CASSPSQGEADTQYF.

The chain is built from TRBV15 and TRBJ2-7; the D is unclear. Germline CDR1 and CDR2: LNHNV and YYDKDF (reference sequence). Trimming stripped 0 bases from V and 12 bases from J, with 12 bases between. CDR3 length equals 12 residues. Here the CDR3 reads CATSRDVGKAYF. CDR3 coding DNA: TGTGCCACCAGCAGAGACGTAGGGAAGGCGTACTTC.

This chain links TRBV6-1 with TRBJ1-6; possible D gene TRBD1, 5 bases. V was clipped by 1 base and J by 7 bases, with 14 bases between them. The germline V gene encodes CDR1 MNHNS and CDR2 SASEGT. This CDR3 has 16 amino acids. The CDR3: CASSEVGAARNSPLHF. As DNA, the CDR3 is TGTGCCAGCAGTGAAGTTGGGGCAGCCAGGAATTCACCCCTCCACTTT.